This passage covers 8 T cell receptor beta chains from one sample sequenced in a study of human T cells and chemical hapten exposure. In TCRdb, the RACE reads were re-called with MiXCR into one record per CDR3 protein. The data contain around 120,000 distinct CDR3 sequences, roughly 13% of them singletons. The time point here: pre-sensitization, week 0. Noted treatment: therapeutic diphenylcyclopropenone sensitization with weekly scalp DPC. The sequencing used whole blood, collected in connection with sensitization to the hapten diphenylcyclopropenone (DPC). The origin of the receptors is a woman aged 18 to 35 with alopecia areata. Some clones in this sample may be carry-over from other donors' samples.

The J gene is TRBJ2-7, the V gene TRBV5-5; TRBD2 is a possible D gene (5 bases). V lost 9 bases, J lost 0 bases, and 13 bases lay in between. Germline CDR1 and CDR2: SGHKS and YYEKEE (reference sequence). The CDR3 has 13 residues. The CDR3 here is CATRRESSYEQYF. The DNA of the CDR3 is TGTGCCACCCGAAGGGAGTCCTCCTACGAGCAGTACTTC.

This clonotype was recorded at least ten times. V usage is TRBV20-1 and J usage is TRBJ1-5; no definite D call. Trimming shortened V by 1 base and J by 2 bases, and 9 bases separated the two germline ends. Germline CDR1 and CDR2: DFQATT and SNEGSKA (reference sequence). The CDR3 contains 14 residues. This chain's CDR3 is CSARGQTGNQPQHF. Written as DNA, the CDR3 is TGCAGTGCTAGAGGCCAGACGGGCAATCAGCCCCAGCATTTT.

This clonotype showed up just a few times. This chain joins TRBV7-6 and TRBJ1-1; 7 bases map to TRBD1. Trimming cost V 5 bases and J 1 base; bases outside gene matches: 4. Looked up from germline, CDR1 is SGHVS and CDR2 is FNYEAQ. The CDR3 extends over 14 amino acids. As DNA, the CDR3 is TGTGCCAGCAGCAAGGGACAGTCGAACACTGAAGCTTTCTTT. Residues: CASSKGQSNTEAFF. The whole variable domain, filled in from reference TRBV7-6 and TRBJ1-1, reads GAGVSQSPRYKVTKRGQDVALRCDPISGHVSLYWYRQALGQGPEFLTYFNYEAQQDKSGLPNDRFSAERPEGSISTLTIQRTEQRDSAMYRCASSKGQSNTEAFFGQGTRLTVV.

In DNA form, the CDR3 reads TGTGCCAGCAGTTCTCTCGCGGGGTCCTCCTACGAGCAGTACTTC. It codes for CASSSLAGSSYEQYF. This sequence joins TRBV6-5 and TRBJ2-7, with D possibly TRBD2 on 6 matching bases. Per germline, CDR1 MNHEY and CDR2 SVGAGI. The V end was cut by 4 bases, the J end by 0 bases, with 13 bases between. The CDR3 has 15 amino acids.

The table lists this clonotype with many counts. The V gene is TRBV28, the J gene TRBJ1-5; a possible D gene is TRBD1 (5 bases). There are 13 residues in the CDR3. From germline, CDR1 is MDHEN and CDR2 SYDVKM. V was trimmed by 5 bases and J by 7 bases, leaving 12 bases between them. The CDR3 bases are TGTGCCAGCAGTCCTACAGGTCCACAGCCCCAGCATTTT. Residues: CASSPTGPQPQHF.

This clonotype was seen a few times. The chain combines TRBV20-1 with TRBJ1-2; D might be TRBD1 (5 bases). This CDR3 contains 14 residues. Deletions cut 4 bases from V and 10 bases from J, with 22 bases between. CDR1 is DFQATT and CDR2 is SNEGSKA in the germline V gene (reference sequence). The CDR3 region has the DNA TGCAGTGCTATTCAACCCCAGGGTTTAATCCCCTACACCTTC. As protein: CSAIQPQGLIPYTF.

This clonotype has a count of ten or more. This chain links TRBV7-6 with TRBJ2-5, with D hard to call. The CDR3 is made up of 12 amino acids. Germline CDR1 and CDR2: SGHVS and FNYEAQ. Trimming removed 3 bases from V and 5 bases from J, with 7 bases in between. The CDR3 loop reads CASSFLIETQYF. CDR3 nucleotide sequence: TGTGCCAGCAGCTTTTTAATCGAGACCCAGTACTTC.

This clonotype was observed a few times. The chain is built from TRBV12-3 or TRBV12-4 and TRBJ1-1; no clear D gene. The CDR3 runs to 14 residues. V dropped 2 bases and J dropped 0 bases, with 7 bases sitting between them. For the CDR3, the DNA is TGTGCCAGCAGTTTAACGGCGGTGAACACTGAAGCTTTCTTT. This encodes CASSLTAVNTEAFF.